These T cell receptor beta chains were read from a single sample in a study of shared clonotypes between healthy human individuals. The protocol was immunoSEQ multiplex PCR, while the TCRdb copy is restricted to in-frame clones and leaves out a portion. The data contain over a million clones, about 75% of them seen just once; the ten biggest clones take up 1.4%. Input material: memory CD4+ T cells sorted from blood. Every receptor here comes from a young man in good health. CDR3s include the opening cysteine and the closing phenylalanine or tryptophan. D genes are given only for firm matches. A clone size is listed for some rows: how often the clone was seen (once, few, many), or a class if it is expanded.

v_call	j_call	d_call	clone_size	cdr3_nt	cdr3_aa
TRBV19	TRBJ1-2	NA	NA	TGTGCCAGTAGTATTATGAATCGACCAACCGGCTATGGCTACACCTTC	CASSIMNRPTGYGYTF
TRBV10-2	TRBJ2-7	TRBD2	NA	TGCGCCAGCAGTGAGGCGGGAGGGCCTTCCTACGAGCAGTACTTC	CASSEAGGPSYEQYF
TRBV7-2	TRBJ2-5	TRBD1	NA	TGTGCCAGCAGCCCCGGACAGGGGGAACAAGAGACCCAGTACTTC	CASSPGQGEQETQYF
TRBV30	TRBJ1-5	TRBD1	NA	TGTGCCTGTCGACACCCTCCGGGACAGGGGAGCAATCAGCCCCAGCATTTT	CACRHPPGQGSNQPQHF
TRBV6-5	TRBJ2-1	TRBD1	NA	TGTGCCAGCAGTTACTCGGGACAGACCAGCTACAATGAGCAGTTCTTC	CASSYSGQTSYNEQFF
TRBV7-2	TRBJ2-7	TRBD2	once	TGTGCCAGCAGCTTAGAAGCCGGGAGGGCCAGTAGGCAGTACTTC	CASSLEAGRASRQYF
TRBV6-6	TRBJ1-5	TRBD1	few	TGTGCCAGCAGTAAGGGGACAGGTTATAATCAGCCCCAGCATTTT	CASSKGTGYNQPQHF
TRBV7-2	TRBJ1-1	NA	NA	TGTGCCAGCAGCTTAGATAGGATTCTGGCTTTCTTT	CASSLDRILAFF
TRBV19	TRBJ2-4	NA	NA	TGTGCCAGTAGTATTGGGCAGAGCAAAAACATTCAGTACTTC	CASSIGQSKNIQYF
TRBV4-2	TRBJ2-7	NA	NA	TGTGCCAGCAGCCAAGCCGGGACAAAGTTAGAGCAGTACTTC	CASSQAGTKLEQYF
TRBV7-9	TRBJ2-3	NA	few	TGTGCCAGCAGCTTAGTAGATACGCAGTATTTT	CASSLVDTQYF
TRBV19	TRBJ2-2	NA	NA	TGTGCCAGTATCGCCGAGGGCCGGAACACCGGGGAGCTGTTTTTT	CASIAEGRNTGELFF
TRBV11-2	TRBJ1-2	NA	NA	TGTGCCAGCAGCCCGACAGACAACTATGGCTACACCTTC	CASSPTDNYGYTF
TRBV25-1	TRBJ2-2	NA	NA	TGTGCCAGCAGTAGAGGTCGTGGTCAGGGAGGATTCACCGGGGAGCTGTTTTTT	CASSRGRGQGGFTGELFF
TRBV18	TRBJ2-5	NA	NA	TGTGCCAGCTCCTTACTAGGATCTCAAGAGACCCAGTACTTC	CASSLLGSQETQYF
TRBV7-2	TRBJ1-6	NA	few	TGTGCCAGCAGCTTAGTATCGGGGGGAAGCTCCTATAATTCACCCCTCCACTTT	CASSLVSGGSSYNSPLHF
TRBV19	TRBJ2-1	TRBD2	NA	TGTGCCAGTAGTTTCCGACAGGCCCGGACTAGCGGGACCGAGCAGTTCTTC	CASSFRQARTSGTEQFF